This T cell receptor (beta chain) was captured in a study of early T cells in non-severe SARS-CoV-2 infection (dated by TCRdb to about 2021). Background for the entire study: Because TCR sequencing relied on bulk RNA taken from unsorted whole blood, pairing of alpha and beta chains was not possible. What the work shows at the level of the full study, not this receptor alone: VDJdb matching was skewed toward anti-spike CD8 responses, so virus-specific expansions were likely underestimated and private and CD4 specificities were missed.

The CDR3 spans 14 residues, from the cysteine through the phenylalanine. The entry retains the CDR3 DNA only, 42 bases that are in frame from base 1. V is pared back by 2 bases and J by 1 base, with 10 bases lying between the germline termini. The germline V gene (reference sequence) gives CDR1 as DFQATT and CDR2 as SNEGSKA. Library generation was performed with 5' RACE. Sequencing took place on a NextSeq 500. The TCR library protocol attached unique molecular identifiers to individual cDNA molecules to correct for sequencing error and PCR bias. Both TCR alpha and beta chains were sequenced, and tight co-correlation was observed between alpha and beta sequence abundances in each sample. The original pipeline was this. Decombinator V4 was used to annotate the V gene, J gene and CDR3 of the TCR sequences. TCRs were defined as expanded if a significant change between any two time points was detected under a Poisson model with p below 0.0001. TCR abundances were normalised to the total number of TCRs sequenced per sample and were expressed as counts per million. MAIT TCRs were defined by TRAV1-2 paired with TRAJ12, TRAJ20 or TRAJ33, and iNKT TCRs by TRAV10 paired with TRAJ18. VDJdb, accessed 1 November 2021, was searched for CMV, EBV and SARS-CoV-2 annotated TCRs, excluding TCRs annotated for multiple antigens. TCRdb trimmed public reads at Q25 via fastp, called clones via MiXCR and kept in-frame beta chains. Rows with a matching CDR3 protein are joined into one entry that keeps the most common DNA and genes. The V and J calls shown here were made by TCRdb, not taken from the authors' results. Across this sample there are 50,000 to 55,000 distinct CDR3 sequences, with approximately 9.4% seen only once. The top ten clones comprise under 15% of the sample.

Set within a cohort of healthcare workers in London, UK, this nested case-control study involved weekly PCR testing of nasopharyngeal swabs along with blood sampling. Healthcare workers were enrolled in the week of the UK lockdown, from 23 to 31 March 2020, and were followed every week for up to roughly 16 weeks. Ten or more counts support this clonotype. This clone's antigen is unknown. One base away there is no much larger clone; base qualities are not given. Sequencing was done on a sample of whole blood. The receptor was derived from an adult who was a healthcare worker with PCR-confirmed SARS-CoV-2 infection or an uninfected control (not recorded which). Recombination linked TRBV20-1 to TRBJ2-3; the D segment cannot be called with confidence. The nucleotide sequence is TGCAGTGCTAGACGGGCCTCCCGCACAGATACGCAGTATTTT. The translation is CSARRASRTDTQYF.